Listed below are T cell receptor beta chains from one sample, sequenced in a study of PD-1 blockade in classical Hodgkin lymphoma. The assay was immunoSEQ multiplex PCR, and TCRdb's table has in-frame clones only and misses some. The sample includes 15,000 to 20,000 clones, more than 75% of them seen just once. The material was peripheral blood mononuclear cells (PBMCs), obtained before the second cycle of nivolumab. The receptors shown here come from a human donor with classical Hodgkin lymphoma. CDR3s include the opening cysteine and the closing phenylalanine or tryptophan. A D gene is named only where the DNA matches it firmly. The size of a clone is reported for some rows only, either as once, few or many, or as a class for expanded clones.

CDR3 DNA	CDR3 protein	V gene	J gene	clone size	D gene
TGTGCCTGGAGAGGGGTCCATTGGGGTTCTGGGGCCAACGTCCTGACTTTC	CAWRGVHWGSGANVLTF	TRBV30	TRBJ2-6	NA	NA
TGCGCCAGCAGCCAAGATATCGAACAGGCGTTAAACTATGGCTACACCTTC	CASSQDIEQALNYGYTF	TRBV4-3	TRBJ1-2	once	NA
TGTGCCAGCAGTTTATCCGGACAGGGGAGGATGCAGCCCCAGCATTTT	CASSLSGQGRMQPQHF	TRBV28	TRBJ1-5	NA	TRBD1
TGCAGCGTCGCCGATCCGGGACAGGGCTATGAGCAGTTCTTC	CSVADPGQGYEQFF	TRBV29-1	TRBJ2-1	few	TRBD1
TGTGCCAGCAGCTTTGGGAACACTGAAGCTTTCTTT	CASSFGNTEAFF	TRBV7-9	TRBJ1-1	NA	NA
TGTGCCAGCCGGGCAGGGAACACTGAAGCTTTCTTT	CASRAGNTEAFF	TRBV2	TRBJ1-1	once	NA
TGTGCCATCAGGTCTATGAACACTGAAGCTTTCTTT	CAIRSMNTEAFF	TRBV10-3	TRBJ1-1	few	NA
TGTGCCAGTAGTCCAAACTCCCTCCCGGACTATGGCTACACCTTC	CASSPNSLPDYGYTF	TRBV19	TRBJ1-2	once	NA
TGTGCCAGCAGTCATTCAACAGGGGACGGCTACACCTTC	CASSHSTGDGYTF	TRBV6-6	TRBJ1-2	NA	TRBD1
TGTGCCTGGAGTGTACCCAGGGGGCTCTACAATGAGCAGTTCTTC	CAWSVPRGLYNEQFF	TRBV30	TRBJ2-1	NA	TRBD1
TGTGCCAGCAGCTACGACAGGGCTGGAAACACCATATATTTT	CASSYDRAGNTIYF	TRBV6-5	TRBJ1-3	NA	TRBD1
TGTGCCAGCAGCTCCGGGACCCTGGGCCACGAGCAGTACTTC	CASSSGTLGHEQYF	TRBV13	TRBJ2-7	few	NA
TGTGCCAGCAGTTTCTCTCGGCATGATGGCTACACCTTC	CASSFSRHDGYTF	TRBV27	TRBJ1-2	NA	NA
TGCAGCGTTGAAGAGGGACTAAGCACAGATACGCAGTATTTT	CSVEEGLSTDTQYF	TRBV29-1	TRBJ2-3	NA	TRBD2
TGTGCCAGCAGCTCCGGGACAGGGAGTGAAAAACTGTTTTTT	CASSSGTGSEKLFF	TRBV9	TRBJ1-4	few	TRBD1
TGTGCCAGCAGCTCGAAAGGCGGACTAGCGGTACAAGAGACCCAGTACTTC	CASSSKGGLAVQETQYF	TRBV13	TRBJ2-5	once	TRBD2
TGTGCCAGCGGCGAGGGTTACAAGAGACTTTACAATGAGCAGTTCTTC	CASGEGYKRLYNEQFF	TRBV5-6	TRBJ2-1	NA	NA
TGTGCCAGCAGCTTATATCCCTCGGTGTGGAAGGGGAGCTACGAGCAGTACTTC	CASSLYPSVWKGSYEQYF	TRBV7-8	TRBJ2-7	NA	NA